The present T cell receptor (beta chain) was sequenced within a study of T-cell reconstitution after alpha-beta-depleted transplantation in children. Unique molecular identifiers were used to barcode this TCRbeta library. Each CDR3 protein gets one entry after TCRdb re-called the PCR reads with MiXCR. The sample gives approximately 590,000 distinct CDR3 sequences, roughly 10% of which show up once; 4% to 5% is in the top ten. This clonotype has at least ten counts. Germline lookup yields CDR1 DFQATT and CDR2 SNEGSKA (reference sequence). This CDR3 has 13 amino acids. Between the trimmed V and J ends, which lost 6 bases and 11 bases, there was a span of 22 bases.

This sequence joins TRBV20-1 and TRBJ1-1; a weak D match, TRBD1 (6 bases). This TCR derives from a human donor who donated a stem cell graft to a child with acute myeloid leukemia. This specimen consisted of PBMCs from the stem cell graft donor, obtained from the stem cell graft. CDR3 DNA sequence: TGCAGTGCCCCCACTACAGGGTTGGGCTTGGCTTTCTTT. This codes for CSAPTTGLGLAFF.